The present T cell receptor (beta chain) was sequenced within a study of STAT5B mutations in CD4+ large granular lymphocyte leukemia (dated by TCRdb to the early 2020s). With respect to the entire study: Among healthy controls, the CDR3 'QG' motif was associated with a particular HLA allele. The study compared the TCRbeta repertoires of patients with CD4+ T-cell large granular lymphocyte leukemia against those of healthy blood donors. Flow cytometry on FACSCanto II or FACSVerse showed that the purified fractions were more than 95% pure among lymphocytes.

Worth noting for this clone: Its specific antigen is unknown. Within one base of it there is no much larger clone, and no base qualities were kept.

The investigation overall reported the following: Enrichment of TRBV06-family usage was observed among the top patient clones (8/27) relative to healthy controls (2/35). Each patient's main leukemic clonotypes were private, but approximately 25% of these clonotypes showed up at low frequency in the non-leukemic repertoires of other patients. Compared with healthy CD4+ repertoires, CD4-sorted patient repertoires appeared more clonal, and this difference remained even after the putative leukemic clones were removed. The data were not HLA-matched, and the relatively small sample size could explain the higher clonality seen in CD4+ compared with CD8+ T-LGLL.

Buffy coats from some 35 blood donors, supplied by the Finnish Red Cross blood service, were used as healthy controls. All TCR-sequenced material derived from peripheral blood: patient blood samples and healthy donor buffy coats. Peripheral blood mononuclear cells were isolated by Ficoll-Hypaque gradient centrifugation. Magnetic purification was used to isolate CD4+ cells from the buffy coats of the healthy controls. The Gentra Puregene Cell and Tissue kit was used for genomic DNA extraction, and quantification was performed on a Qubit 2.0 fluorometer. The immunoSEQ assay at survey resolution was used to sequence TCRbeta rearrangements from genomic DNA. The published analysis was carried out like this. A lowest detectable productive clonotype frequency of 2.59 x 10-5 was observed in the TCR sequencing data. Only productive TCRbeta rearrangements, meaning sequences that were complete and in-frame, were kept for the analyses. Sample clonality was computed as Simpson clonality in the immunoSEQ Analyzer version 3.0. Clones were grouped by frequency into very rare, small, medium, large (1-20%) or hyperexpanded (>20%) categories. OLGA 1.2.3 estimated generation probabilities, VDJtools produced V-gene circos plots, VDJdb was queried for specificities, and GLIPH identified CDR3 motifs. TCRdb took over this immuneACCESS table, retaining in-frame rearrangements with V and J assigned. Such tables are incomplete; in checked studies, under half of the missing clones stem from an unresolved V gene, and the remainder is unexplained. The D gene and trimming were derived from the DNA, and the V and J assignments and clone size from that table. Recorded for this sample are tens of thousands of clones; roughly 88% of them occurred a single time. In total, the top ten clones hold 0.97% of the sample.

The CDR3 goes from the cysteine to the phenylalanine over 17 residues. Of all the DNA, just the CDR3 is kept, 51 bases in frame from base 1. CDR1 MNHEY and CDR2 SMNVEV were looked up in the germline V gene (reference sequence). Trimming leaves V shorter by 6 bases and J shorter by 1 base, with the junction holding 6 bases beyond the gene matches. This receptor was taken from a human donor in good health. The sample consisted of CD4+ T cells from blood buffy coats. The chain is assembled from TRBV27 and TRBJ2-2, with 12 bases matching TRBD2. Here the CDR3 is given as CASSRLAGVQNTGELFF. At the DNA level, the sequence is TGTGCCAGCAGCCGACTAGCGGGAGTTCAGAACACCGGGGAGCTGTTTTTT.